Presented here are 25 T cell receptor beta chains from one specimen sequenced in a study of identical twins. TCRdb processed the 5' RACE reads anew with MiXCR; each CDR3 protein has one entry. The table includes around 510,000 distinct CDR3 sequences, 14% detected once. These data were also filed under a second study, of yellow fever vaccine responses in identical twins.

The sequenced sample consisted of CD4+ T cells sorted from blood. The receptor source for this set is a woman aged 18 to 35 in good health.

This chain joins TRBV28 and TRBJ1-1; 8 bases line up with TRBD1. The V and J ends lost 6 bases and 3 bases, in that order; junction bases with no gene match: 6. CDR1 and CDR2 (germline): MDHEN, SYDVKM. The length of the CDR3 is 14 residues. The CDR3 spells CASSIQGGDTEAFF. CDR3 DNA: TGTGCCAGCAGCATACAGGGGGGCGACACTGAAGCTTTCTTT.

The chain is built from TRBV5-1 and TRBJ1-1, with 8 positions matching TRBD1. The V and J ends lost 6 bases and 1 base, in that order; junction bases with no gene match: 5. The V gene's germline CDR1 is SGHRS and CDR2 YFSETQ. CDR3 length: 14 amino acids. CDR3 residues: CASNLGTGNTEAFF. CDR3 bases: TGCGCCAGCAACCTGGGGACAGGGAACACTGAAGCTTTCTTT.

A few counts support this clonotype. The chain joins TRBV25-1 to TRBJ2-1; the match to TRBD2 covers 13 bases. CDR3 length: 17 residues. V trimming: 2 bases; J trimming: 5 bases; junction bases outside the gene matches: 6. Germline V gene sequence: CDR1 MGHDK, CDR2 SYGVNS. For the CDR3, the DNA is TGTGCCAGCAGTGAACTGGGGACTAGCGGGAAAAACAATGAGCAGTTCTTC. As protein: CASSELGTSGKNNEQFF.

This clonotype was counted a few times. The chain employs TRBV27 and TRBJ2-7; tentative D call: TRBD2 (5 bases). Trimming took 3 bases from V and 0 from J, leaving 21 bases between them. Germline values: CDR1 MNHEY, CDR2 SMNVEV (reference sequence). The CDR3 spans 18 residues. The CDR3 nucleotides are TGTGCCAGCAGTTTCAGTCCTGTTCGCGGGCGAGACTCCTACGAGCAGTACTTC. It is translated as CASSFSPVRGRDSYEQYF.

This clonotype was seen a handful of times. This chain links TRBV14 with TRBJ2-6; D call uncertain. This CDR3 is built from 16 residues. V was pared by 1 base and J by 2 bases, with 9 bases between. Germline loops: CDR1 SGHDN, CDR2 FVKESK. For the CDR3, the DNA is TGTGCCAGCAGCCAAGCATTGGGCACTGGGGCCAACGTCCTGACTTTC. Encoded protein: CASSQALGTGANVLTF.

This clonotype was counted only a few times. The chain has TRBV5-1 and TRBJ1-2; 8 positions match TRBD1. This CDR3 is 14 amino acids long. Trimming took 4 bases from V and 8 from J; bases not matched to a gene: 10. Germline-derived CDR1 and CDR2 are SGHRS and YFSETQ. DNA of the CDR3: TGCGCCAGCAGCAGATTGACAGGGGTGGAGGGCTACACCTTC. This translates into CASSRLTGVEGYTF. Supplemented by reference TRBV5-1 and TRBJ1-2, the full variable domain reads KAGVTQTPRYLIKTRGQQVTLSCSPISGHRSVSWYQQTPGQGLQFLFEYFSETQRNKGNFPGRFSGRQFSNSRSEMNVSTLELGDSALYLCASSRLTGVEGYTFGSGTRLTVV.

V gene TRBV20-1 combines with J gene TRBJ2-3; D is perhaps TRBD1 (5 bases). Trimming cost V 1 base and J 8 bases, with 25 bases left between them. Per the germline V gene, CDR1 is DFQATT and CDR2 is SNEGSKA (reference sequence). This CDR3 is 17 amino acids long. CDR3 protein: CSARANLDSRSVGTQYF. The CDR3 DNA reads TGCAGTGCTAGAGCTAACCTCGACAGTAGGTCTGTGGGTACGCAGTATTTT.

This clonotype appeared a few times. The chain joins TRBV4-3 to TRBJ2-5; D remains unclear. Trimming took 0 bases from V and 2 from J, leaving 19 bases between them. Germline CDR1 reads LGHNA; CDR2 reads YSLEER. CDR3 length equals 18 residues. In DNA, the CDR3 is TGCGCCAGCAGCCAAGATTTCTACTCTGTTCGTTCGCAAGAGACCCAGTACTTC. It is translated as CASSQDFYSVRSQETQYF.

This clonotype was counted at least ten times. The chain carries TRBV5-6 and TRBJ2-1, with D possibly matching TRBD2 (6 bases). V lost 4 bases and J lost 0, with 14 bases in between. CDR1 SGHDT and CDR2 YYEEEE come from the germline V gene. The CDR3 consists of 16 residues. CDR3 in amino acids: CASSPRTTSSYNEQFF. The CDR3 DNA reads TGTGCCAGCAGCCCCCGGACTACGAGCTCCTACAATGAGCAGTTCTTC.

The chain recombines TRBV6-1 with TRBJ2-1; 8 nucleotides align to TRBD1. CDR1 is MNHNS, CDR2 SASEGT, per germline. V trimming: 8 bases; J trimming: 8 bases; junction bases outside the gene matches: 8. CDR3 length: 13 amino acids. The CDR3, as DNA: TGTGCCAGCCTTTCCGACAGGGGCTATGAGCAGTTCTTC. Its translation: CASLSDRGYEQFF.

The chain has TRBV15 and TRBJ2-1; no reliable D call. The CDR3 totals 13 residues. CDR1 is LNHNV and CDR2 is YYDKDF in the germline V gene (reference sequence). Trimming cost V 1 base and J 7 bases, with 8 bases left between them. The CDR3 DNA reads TGTGCCACCAGCAGAGCTTTCAGAAATGAGCAGTTCTTC. This encodes CATSRAFRNEQFF.

The chain employs TRBV28 and TRBJ2-3; TRBD2 matches at 11 bases. Germline CDR1 MDHEN, CDR2 SYDVKM. The junction had 4 bases not matched to a gene; V was cut back by 1 base and J by 7 bases. CDR3 length: 15 amino acids. In nucleotides, the CDR3 is TGTGCCAGCAGTTTATCGACTAGCGGGGACCATACGCAGTATTTT. This codes for CASSLSTSGDHTQYF.

This chain uses TRBV7-3 with TRBJ2-3; 10 nucleotides agree with TRBD2. The CDR3 is 16 residues long. V was clipped by 2 bases and J by 3 bases; unmatched bases: 5. The V gene's germline CDR1 is SGHTA and CDR2 FQGTGA. The DNA for the CDR3 is TGTGCCAGCAGCTTATACCTAGCGGGGGAGACAGATACGCAGTATTTT. Translated, it gives CASSLYLAGETDTQYF.

This clonotype was observed a few times. The genes are TRBV5-1 and TRBJ2-3, with D maybe TRBD2 (5 bases). The CDR3 is 14 amino acids. Looked up from germline, CDR1 is SGHRS and CDR2 is YFSETQ. Between the trimmed V and J ends, which lost 5 bases and 3 bases, there was a span of 13 bases. In nucleotides, the CDR3 is TGCGCCAGCAGATTAGCGAGGGAGACAGATACGCAGTATTTT. This gives the protein CASRLARETDTQYF.

The sample holds a few counts of this clonotype. This rearrangement joins TRBV27 to TRBJ2-1, with 7 bases that match TRBD2. The CDR3 runs to 15 residues. Germline CDR1 MNHEY, CDR2 SMNVEV (reference sequence). The J segment lost 8 bases and the V segment lost 4 bases, leaving 11 bases of the junction unmatched. The CDR3 region is CASSYILAKGHEQFF. In DNA form, the CDR3 reads TGTGCCAGCAGTTATATACTAGCGAAGGGTCATGAGCAGTTCTTC.

This clonotype came up a few times. The DNA is omitted, as the CDR3 cannot be located on it reliably, and the CDR3 follows TCRdb's listing. The V and J genes are TRBV9 and TRBJ2-5; no check of the table's D call, TRBD1, against the DNA was made. The CDR3 is 16 residues long, counting both termini. Germline V CDR1 and CDR2: SGDLS, YYNGEE. CDR3 amino acids: CASTPSLRASQETQYF.

This clonotype was seen a few times. The V and J genes are TRBV20-1 and TRBJ2-4; 9 bases match TRBD1. The germline gives CDR1 DFQATT, CDR2 SNEGSKA (reference sequence). The CDR3 sequence is 17 residues long. The ends lost 7 bases at V and 2 bases at J; junction bases unmatched: 15. The CDR3 loop reads CSGGPLTGGESKNIQYF. The CDR3 bases are TGCAGTGGGGGGCCCCTTACAGGGGGCGAGTCCAAAAACATTCAGTACTTC.

This clonotype appeared many times. This chain links TRBV29-1 with TRBJ2-3; D remains unclear. Germline CDR1 reads SQVTM; CDR2 reads ANQGSEA. The CDR3 runs 14 residues. V was cut by 5 bases and J by 6 bases, with 18 bases left in between. This CDR3 reads CSVSVRVKRDTQYF. The CDR3 nucleotides read TGCAGCGTTTCCGTGCGCGTGAAAAGGGATACGCAGTATTTT.

This chain links TRBV25-1 with TRBJ2-7; a possible D gene is TRBD1 (5 bases). V lost 3 bases, J lost 3 bases, and 6 bases lay in between. Germline CDR1 is MGHDK and CDR2 is SYGVNS. The CDR3 runs 12 residues. CDR3 sequence (DNA): TGTGCCAGCAGTGACACAGGCTACGAGCAGTACTTC. Protein product: CASSDTGYEQYF.

There are a few counts of this clonotype. The V and J genes are TRBV5-1 and TRBJ2-3, with 8 bases aligning to TRBD2. Trimming removed 0 bases from V and 4 bases from J; junction bases left unmatched: 4. The CDR3 consists of 15 residues. Germline CDR1 is SGHRS and CDR2 is YFSETQ. The CDR3 loop is CASSLVSGSADTQYF. The CDR3 DNA is TGCGCCAGCAGCTTGGTGAGCGGGAGCGCAGATACGCAGTATTTT.

This chain uses TRBV10-2 with TRBJ2-3; perhaps D is TRBD1 or TRBD2 (5 bases each). Trimming removed 7 bases from V and 5 bases from J, with 19 bases in between. This CDR3 is 15 amino acids long. In germline, CDR1 is WSHSY, CDR2 SAAADI. CDR3 loop: CASKARGSGLDTQYF. DNA for the CDR3: TGCGCCAGCAAGGCGAGGGGATCGGGGTTAGATACGCAGTATTTT.

The rearrangement links TRBV7-9 to TRBJ1-4; 8 bases fit TRBD1. There are 15 residues in the CDR3. Losses at the gene ends were 7 bases for V and 8 bases for J; bases not matched to a gene: 12. CDR1 SEHNR and CDR2 FQNEAQ come from the germline V gene (reference sequence). In nucleotides, the CDR3 is TGTGCCAGCACCAATCAGGGGGCGCCGGGGGAAAAACTGTTTTTT. Protein product: CASTNQGAPGEKLFF.

The chain uses TRBV4-3 and TRBJ2-1, with D perhaps matching TRBD1 or TRBD2 (6 bases each). V lost 2 bases to trimming and J lost 9 bases, with 14 bases between them. In germline, CDR1 is LGHNA, CDR2 YSLEER. This CDR3 is built from 14 residues. This CDR3 reads CASSQLPGGVEQFF. CDR3 DNA sequence: TGCGCCAGCAGCCAATTACCCGGGGGCGTTGAGCAGTTCTTC.

This rearrangement joins TRBV10-3 to TRBJ2-5, with 13 bases that match TRBD2. The CDR3 loop spans 16 amino acids. The V segment lost 6 bases and the J segment 2 bases; nucleotides outside the gene matches: 6. The V gene's germline CDR1 is ENHRY and CDR2 SYGVKD. CDR3 DNA: TGTGCCATCAGCAAGGGACTAGCGGGGAAACAAGAGACCCAGTACTTC. The encoded protein is CAISKGLAGKQETQYF.

V and J are TRBV7-2 and TRBJ2-5; 8 positions match TRBD1. Germline V gives CDR1 SGHTA, CDR2 FQGNSA. V was clipped by 5 bases and J by 3 bases; unmatched bases: 5. The CDR3 has 14 residues. The DNA for the CDR3 is TGTGCCAGCAGCGAAGGACAGGGTAAAGAGACCCAGTACTTC. Protein: CASSEGQGKETQYF.